These T cell receptor beta chains were read from a single sample in a study of blood T cell repertoires in COVID-19. The protocol was immunoSEQ multiplex PCR, while the TCRdb copy is restricted to in-frame clones and leaves out a portion. The sample shows under 85,000 clones, around 89% of them seen only once. Sequencing was carried out using peripheral blood. These receptors all stem from a man between 65 and 85 years old with active or convalescent COVID-19. Each CDR3 is given with its conserved first and last residue. Fields, in order: D gene, V gene, J gene, clone size, CDR3 DNA, CDR3 protein. A D gene is named only where the DNA matches it firmly. Size tells how often a clone was seen (once, few, many) or the class of an expanded clone, and some rows leave it out.

TRBD2,TRBV7-3,TRBJ2-7,few,TGTGCCAGCAGCTTGGGGCCGGGACTAGCGGGAGGAGCACAAATATTC,CASSLGPGLAGGAQIF
NA,TRBV28,TRBJ2-7,few,TGTGCCAGCAGTCCCGTTACGACCAGACAGTGGCACGAGCAGTACTTC,CASSPVTTRQWHEQYF
TRBD2,TRBV6-5,TRBJ2-1,NA,TGTGCCAGCAGCCGTAACCTAGCGGGAGCCTCTGAGCAGTTCTTC,CASSRNLAGASEQFF
NA,TRBV30,TRBJ2-1,once,TGTGCCTCCCTCTCAGGAGCGGAGTACCACGATGAGCAGTTCTTC,CASLSGAEYHDEQFF
NA,TRBV18,TRBJ1-6,NA,TGTGCCAGCTCACCATCCCGGGTGAGGGGGTATAATTCACCCCTCCACTTT,CASSPSRVRGYNSPLHF
NA,TRBV20-1,TRBJ2-1,NA,TGCAGTGCTACGTTACGGGAGGAGCAGTTCTTC,CSATLREEQFF
NA,TRBV6-6,TRBJ2-7,NA,TGTGCCAGCATTCTGGGGCTAGGGGCCTACGAGCAGTACTTC,CASILGLGAYEQYF
TRBD1,TRBV5-5,TRBJ1-4,NA,TGTGCCAGCAGCAAAACCCCAGGGGGCGATAGTGAAAAACTGTTTTTT,CASSKTPGGDSEKLFF
NA,TRBV20-1,TRBJ1-2,NA,TGCAGTGCTCAGGGTATCTATGGCTACACCTTC,CSAQGIYGYTF
NA,TRBV20-1,TRBJ2-7,NA,TGCAGTGCATACAGCTACGAGCAGTACTTC,CSAYSYEQYF
NA,TRBV6-1,TRBJ1-4,NA,TGTGCCAGCAGTGAACTTCTGACAGGACAAATGTTTTTT,CASSELLTGQMFF
NA,TRBV9,TRBJ2-3,NA,TGTGCCAGCAGCATCTGGGGGCGGGGGACAGATACGCAGTATTTT,CASSIWGRGTDTQYF
TRBD2,TRBV3-1/TRBV3-2,TRBJ2-7,NA,TGTGCCAGCAGCCAAGGTGGTAGCGGGAGCTACGAGCAGTACTTC,CASSQGGSGSYEQYF